This entry features one T cell receptor (beta chain) sequence. These data are taken from a study of blood T cell repertoires in COVID-19. Data came from immunoSEQ multiplex PCR; TCRdb stores just in-frame clones and leaves some out. The data show roughly 78,000 clones, approximately 82% seen once. The germline CDR1 and CDR2 sequences are SEHNR and FQNEAQ (reference sequence). This CDR3 has 13 residues. V lost 5 bases and J lost 2, with 9 bases in between. The origin of this receptor is a woman aged 80 or over with acute or convalescent COVID-19. The sample was peripheral blood. The chain carries TRBV7-9 and TRBJ1-2; D ambiguous. The CDR3 sequence is CASSLPVNYGYTF. The CDR3 region has the DNA TGTGCCAGCAGCCTACCCGTAAACTATGGCTACACCTTC. Full variable domain (rest looked up from reference TRBV7-9 and TRBJ1-2): DTGVSQNPRHKITKRGQNVTFRCDPISEHNRLYWYRQTLGQGPEFLTYFQNEAQLEKSRLLSDRFSAERPKGSFSTLEIQRTEQGDSAMYLCASSLPVNYGYTFGSGTRLTVV.